This T cell receptor (beta chain) appears in the sequencing data of a study of T-cell reconstitution after alpha-beta-depleted transplantation in children. Germline-derived CDR1 and CDR2 are DFQATT and SNEGSKA (reference sequence). This CDR3 has 14 residues. V gave up 3 bases and J gave up 1 base; unmatched junction bases: 6. It was with unique molecular identifiers that the TCRbeta library was prepared. MiXCR, applied by TCRdb to the PCR reads, yields one record per CDR3 protein. The sample includes hundreds of thousands of distinct CDR3 sequences, about 15% of them seen just once. The count of this clonotype is one.

This specimen was PBMCs, mostly from graft donor cells, taken 360 days after TCRalphabeta/CD19-depleted stem cell transplant. This receptor was taken from a male patient younger than 18 who had a stem cell transplant for acute lymphoblastic leukemia, so the T cells may come from the graft donor. J is TRBJ2-7 and V is TRBV20-1; TRBD1 aligns across 7 bases. This chain's CDR3 is CSASFDRVSYEQYF. CDR3 sequence (DNA): TGCAGTGCTAGTTTCGACAGGGTGTCCTACGAGCAGTACTTC.